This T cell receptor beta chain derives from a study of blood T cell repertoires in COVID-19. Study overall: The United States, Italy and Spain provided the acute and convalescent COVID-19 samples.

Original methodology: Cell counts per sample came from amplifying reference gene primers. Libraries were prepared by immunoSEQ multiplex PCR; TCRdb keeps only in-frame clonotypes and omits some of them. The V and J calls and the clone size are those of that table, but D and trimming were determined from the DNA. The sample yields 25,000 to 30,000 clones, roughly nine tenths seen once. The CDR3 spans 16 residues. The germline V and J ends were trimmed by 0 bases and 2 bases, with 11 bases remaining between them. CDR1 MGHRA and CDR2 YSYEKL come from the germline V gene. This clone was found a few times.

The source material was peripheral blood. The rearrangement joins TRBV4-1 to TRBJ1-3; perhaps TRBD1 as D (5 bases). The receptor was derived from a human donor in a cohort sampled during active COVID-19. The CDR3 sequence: CASSQDAGRPGNTIYF. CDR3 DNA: TGCGCCAGCAGCCAAGATGCAGGGAGGCCTGGAAACACCATATATTTT.